Given below is one T cell receptor beta chain in context. No antigen is known for it. These data originate in a study of T cells in localized non-small cell lung cancer. Findings of the study overall: With higher T cell density in blood came longer overall survival.

Assay used: immunoSEQ multiplex PCR; TCRdb lists only in-frame clones, some missing. This table holds some 40,000 clones, around nine tenths found once. The material sequenced was peripheral blood, taken before any cancer treatment. The receptor's source is a female donor over 55 with stage I lung adenocarcinoma.

The CDR3, as DNA: TGTGCCATCAGGTCCGATTCTGCCGGAAACACCATATATTTT. Translation gives CAIRSDSAGNTIYF. The chain joins TRBV10-3 to TRBJ1-3; no definite D call. The ends were cut back, 6 bases at V and 4 bases at J, with 13 bases in the middle. The CDR3 length is 14 residues. Per germline, CDR1 ENHRY and CDR2 SYGVKD.